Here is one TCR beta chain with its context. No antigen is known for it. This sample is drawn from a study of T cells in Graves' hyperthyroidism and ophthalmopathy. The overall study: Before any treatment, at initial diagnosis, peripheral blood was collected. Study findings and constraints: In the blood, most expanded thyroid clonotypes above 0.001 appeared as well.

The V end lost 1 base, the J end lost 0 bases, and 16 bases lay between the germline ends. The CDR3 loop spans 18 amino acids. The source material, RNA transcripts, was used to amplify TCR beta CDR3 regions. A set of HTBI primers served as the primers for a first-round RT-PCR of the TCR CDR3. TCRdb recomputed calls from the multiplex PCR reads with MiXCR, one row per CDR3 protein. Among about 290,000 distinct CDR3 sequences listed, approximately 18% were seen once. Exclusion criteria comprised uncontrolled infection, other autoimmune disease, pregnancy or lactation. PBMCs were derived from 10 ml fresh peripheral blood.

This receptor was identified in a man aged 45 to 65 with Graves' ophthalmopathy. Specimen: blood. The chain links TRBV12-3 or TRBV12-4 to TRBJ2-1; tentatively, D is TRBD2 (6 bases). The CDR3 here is CASSLGRLGGPSYNEQFF. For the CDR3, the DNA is TGTGCCAGCAGTTTAGGGCGGTTGGGGGGACCCTCCTACAATGAGCAGTTCTTC.